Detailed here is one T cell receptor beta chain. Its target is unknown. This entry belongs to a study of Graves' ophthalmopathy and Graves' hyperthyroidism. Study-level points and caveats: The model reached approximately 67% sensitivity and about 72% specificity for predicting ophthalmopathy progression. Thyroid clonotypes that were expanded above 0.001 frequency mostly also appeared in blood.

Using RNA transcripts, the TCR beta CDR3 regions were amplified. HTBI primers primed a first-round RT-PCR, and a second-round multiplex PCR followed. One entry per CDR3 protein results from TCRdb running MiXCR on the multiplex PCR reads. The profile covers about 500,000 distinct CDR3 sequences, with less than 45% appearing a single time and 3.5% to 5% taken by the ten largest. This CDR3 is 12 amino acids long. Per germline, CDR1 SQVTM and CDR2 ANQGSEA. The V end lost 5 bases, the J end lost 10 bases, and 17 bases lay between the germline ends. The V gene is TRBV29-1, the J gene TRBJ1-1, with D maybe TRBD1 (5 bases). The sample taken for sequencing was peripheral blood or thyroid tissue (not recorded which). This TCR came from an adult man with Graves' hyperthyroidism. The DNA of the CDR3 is TGCAGCGTTAAGGGGCAGGGTACTCGAGCTTTCTTT. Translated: CSVKGQGTRAFF.